Listed below are T cell receptor beta chains from one sample, sequenced in a study of T-cell memory formation after mild COVID-19. TCRdb fed the 5' RACE reads into MiXCR, producing one record per CDR3 protein. Among 450,000 or so distinct CDR3 sequences listed, over 15% were seen once. Sequencing was done on a sample of PBMCs or a T cell subset sorted from them (not recorded which). These receptors all stem from an adult woman who had mild COVID-19 (a few samples of this study predate the infection). Cell type and time point are not known. Both conserved end residues are part of each CDR3. Clone size is shown for a subset of rows, as once, few, many or a class of expanded clone.

j_call: TRBJ1-5; clone_size: .; cdr3_length: 14; v_call: TRBV7-9; cdr3_aa: CASSSSHGGQPQHF
j_call: TRBJ2-3; clone_size: few; cdr3_length: 14; v_call: TRBV5-1; cdr3_aa: CASSSGTGGLGQYF
j_call: TRBJ1-1; clone_size: .; cdr3_length: 14; v_call: TRBV29-1; cdr3_aa: CSVEGQGGTTEAFF
j_call: TRBJ1-2; clone_size: .; cdr3_length: 14; v_call: TRBV19; cdr3_aa: CASGRPPASYGYTF
j_call: TRBJ1-1; clone_size: once; cdr3_length: 14; v_call: TRBV4-1; cdr3_aa: CASSQQGARVEAFF
j_call: TRBJ2-6; clone_size: .; cdr3_length: 15; v_call: TRBV9; cdr3_aa: CASSVLGTGANVLTF
j_call: TRBJ1-1; clone_size: few; cdr3_length: 19; v_call: TRBV3-1; cdr3_aa: CASGWKNREGTARGSEAFF
j_call: TRBJ2-7; clone_size: few; cdr3_length: 12; v_call: TRBV29-1; cdr3_aa: CSAATALYEQYF
j_call: TRBJ2-3; clone_size: .; cdr3_length: 14; v_call: TRBV5-1; cdr3_aa: CASSLAGQGDTQYF
j_call: TRBJ1-1; clone_size: few; cdr3_length: 15; v_call: TRBV18; cdr3_aa: CASSPPTGGDTEAFF
j_call: TRBJ2-3; clone_size: few; cdr3_length: 12; v_call: TRBV24-1; cdr3_aa: CATSDSPDTQYF
j_call: TRBJ2-3; clone_size: .; cdr3_length: 18; v_call: TRBV6-5; cdr3_aa: CASSYSTYGTTSTDTQYF
j_call: TRBJ2-3; clone_size: .; cdr3_length: 14; v_call: TRBV9; cdr3_aa: CASSAGGFTDTQYF
j_call: TRBJ2-7; clone_size: .; cdr3_length: 15; v_call: TRBV3-1; cdr3_aa: CASSLVGTGVHEQYF
j_call: TRBJ2-7; clone_size: many; cdr3_length: 16; v_call: TRBV4-2; cdr3_aa: CASSPRLAGGPYEQYF
j_call: TRBJ1-1; clone_size: few; cdr3_length: 15; v_call: TRBV19; cdr3_aa: CASSGTASEDTEAFF
j_call: TRBJ2-7; clone_size: .; cdr3_length: 16; v_call: TRBV7-2; cdr3_aa: CASSLATAGASYEQYF
j_call: TRBJ1-4; clone_size: few; cdr3_length: 11; v_call: TRBV20-1; cdr3_aa: CSLEQGAKLFF
j_call: TRBJ2-3; clone_size: .; cdr3_length: 11; v_call: TRBV5-1; cdr3_aa: CASSIPDTQYF
j_call: TRBJ2-4; clone_size: few; cdr3_length: 15; v_call: TRBV10-3; cdr3_aa: CAISEPGQGENIQYF
j_call: TRBJ1-4; clone_size: few; cdr3_length: 14; v_call: TRBV5-1; cdr3_aa: CASSMTAANEKLFF
j_call: TRBJ2-1; clone_size: many; cdr3_length: 13; v_call: TRBV28; cdr3_aa: CASSSTGYNEQFF
j_call: TRBJ1-1; clone_size: .; cdr3_length: 16; v_call: TRBV27; cdr3_aa: CASSFSSGGLGTEAFF
j_call: TRBJ2-7; clone_size: .; cdr3_length: 16; v_call: TRBV6-2/TRBV6-3; cdr3_aa: CASSYPAGRSSYEQYF
j_call: TRBJ1-1; clone_size: once; cdr3_length: 18; v_call: TRBV7-9; cdr3_aa: CASSLGSIRRPQNTEAFF
j_call: TRBJ2-7; clone_size: many; cdr3_length: 13; v_call: TRBV6-6; cdr3_aa: CASSAGLRNEQYF
j_call: TRBJ2-4; clone_size: few; cdr3_length: 16; v_call: TRBV25-1; cdr3_aa: CASSELGRETKNIQYF
j_call: TRBJ2-7; clone_size: .; cdr3_length: 16; v_call: TRBV5-6; cdr3_aa: CASSREEGYISYEQYF
j_call: TRBJ1-1; clone_size: .; cdr3_length: 14; v_call: TRBV7-6; cdr3_aa: CASSLGSGVTEAFF
j_call: TRBJ2-7; clone_size: few; cdr3_length: 14; v_call: TRBV3-1; cdr3_aa: CASSQVYSSYEQYF
j_call: TRBJ2-7; clone_size: .; cdr3_length: 14; v_call: TRBV12-3/TRBV12-4; cdr3_aa: CASSFEPRTYEQYF
j_call: TRBJ1-5; clone_size: .; cdr3_length: 14; v_call: TRBV5-1; cdr3_aa: CASSLEGSNQPQHF
j_call: TRBJ2-2; clone_size: .; cdr3_length: 18; v_call: TRBV7-8; cdr3_aa: CASSSENRTGGSTGELFF
j_call: TRBJ2-1; clone_size: few; cdr3_length: 16; v_call: TRBV3-1; cdr3_aa: CASSPPGLAANNEQFF
j_call: TRBJ2-7; clone_size: few; cdr3_length: 14; v_call: TRBV7-8; cdr3_aa: CASSLQRVGYEQYF
j_call: TRBJ2-7; clone_size: .; cdr3_length: 15; v_call: TRBV7-9; cdr3_aa: CASSGWTDGPREQYF
j_call: TRBJ1-2; clone_size: few; cdr3_length: 14; v_call: TRBV12-3/TRBV12-4; cdr3_aa: CASGPSLQGEGYTF
j_call: TRBJ2-7; clone_size: few; cdr3_length: 12; v_call: TRBV29-1; cdr3_aa: CSGTANAYEQYF
j_call: TRBJ2-7; clone_size: .; cdr3_length: 16; v_call: TRBV5-1; cdr3_aa: CASSPLEGGGPHEQYF
j_call: TRBJ2-7; clone_size: .; cdr3_length: 17; v_call: TRBV7-7; cdr3_aa: CASSAGLRGQGSYEQYF
j_call: TRBJ2-3; clone_size: many; cdr3_length: 13; v_call: TRBV18; cdr3_aa: CASSPGGSDTQYF
j_call: TRBJ1-5; clone_size: few; cdr3_length: 16; v_call: TRBV20-1; cdr3_aa: CSARDGTGVGNQPQHF
j_call: TRBJ1-5; clone_size: many; cdr3_length: 13; v_call: TRBV7-9; cdr3_aa: CASSDRGNQPQHF
j_call: TRBJ2-5; clone_size: .; cdr3_length: 15; v_call: TRBV4-3; cdr3_aa: CASSQTDRLQETQYF
j_call: TRBJ2-7; clone_size: .; cdr3_length: 15; v_call: TRBV4-3; cdr3_aa: CASSQETSGSYEQYF
j_call: TRBJ2-1; clone_size: few; cdr3_length: 15; v_call: TRBV12-3/TRBV12-4; cdr3_aa: CASSLVQGARNEQFF
j_call: TRBJ2-7; clone_size: .; cdr3_length: 15; v_call: TRBV6-6; cdr3_aa: CATCPDSGRSYEQYF
j_call: TRBJ1-6; clone_size: few; cdr3_length: 14; v_call: TRBV12-3/TRBV12-4; cdr3_aa: CASSLQDGGSPLHF
j_call: TRBJ1-5; clone_size: few; cdr3_length: 12; v_call: TRBV7-8; cdr3_aa: CASSLGGSPQHF
j_call: TRBJ2-1; clone_size: few; cdr3_length: 14; v_call: TRBV9; cdr3_aa: CASSVVSGGNEQFF
j_call: TRBJ2-7; clone_size: .; cdr3_length: 16; v_call: TRBV5-1; cdr3_aa: CASSLYQGAKGYEQYF
j_call: TRBJ1-2; clone_size: .; cdr3_length: 16; v_call: TRBV2; cdr3_aa: CASRDEHRASPYGYTF
j_call: TRBJ1-5; clone_size: few; cdr3_length: 13; v_call: TRBV29-1; cdr3_aa: CSPERKGCQPQHF
j_call: TRBJ2-1; clone_size: few; cdr3_length: 15; v_call: TRBV9; cdr3_aa: CASSVETGFYNEQFF
j_call: TRBJ1-5; clone_size: .; cdr3_length: 15; v_call: TRBV20-1; cdr3_aa: CSTRTAKGSNQPQHF
j_call: TRBJ2-1; clone_size: once; cdr3_length: 14; v_call: TRBV4-1; cdr3_aa: CASSYDRAYNEQFF
j_call: TRBJ2-1; clone_size: .; cdr3_length: 12; v_call: TRBV7-3; cdr3_aa: CASSSSDGNEFF
j_call: TRBJ2-3; clone_size: few; cdr3_length: 13; v_call: TRBV27; cdr3_aa: CASSSTNQGTQYF
j_call: TRBJ2-2; clone_size: few; cdr3_length: 17; v_call: TRBV9; cdr3_aa: CASSFPTGGTNTGELFF
j_call: TRBJ2-4; clone_size: .; cdr3_length: 16; v_call: TRBV20-1; cdr3_aa: CSARDMRGSSKNIQYF